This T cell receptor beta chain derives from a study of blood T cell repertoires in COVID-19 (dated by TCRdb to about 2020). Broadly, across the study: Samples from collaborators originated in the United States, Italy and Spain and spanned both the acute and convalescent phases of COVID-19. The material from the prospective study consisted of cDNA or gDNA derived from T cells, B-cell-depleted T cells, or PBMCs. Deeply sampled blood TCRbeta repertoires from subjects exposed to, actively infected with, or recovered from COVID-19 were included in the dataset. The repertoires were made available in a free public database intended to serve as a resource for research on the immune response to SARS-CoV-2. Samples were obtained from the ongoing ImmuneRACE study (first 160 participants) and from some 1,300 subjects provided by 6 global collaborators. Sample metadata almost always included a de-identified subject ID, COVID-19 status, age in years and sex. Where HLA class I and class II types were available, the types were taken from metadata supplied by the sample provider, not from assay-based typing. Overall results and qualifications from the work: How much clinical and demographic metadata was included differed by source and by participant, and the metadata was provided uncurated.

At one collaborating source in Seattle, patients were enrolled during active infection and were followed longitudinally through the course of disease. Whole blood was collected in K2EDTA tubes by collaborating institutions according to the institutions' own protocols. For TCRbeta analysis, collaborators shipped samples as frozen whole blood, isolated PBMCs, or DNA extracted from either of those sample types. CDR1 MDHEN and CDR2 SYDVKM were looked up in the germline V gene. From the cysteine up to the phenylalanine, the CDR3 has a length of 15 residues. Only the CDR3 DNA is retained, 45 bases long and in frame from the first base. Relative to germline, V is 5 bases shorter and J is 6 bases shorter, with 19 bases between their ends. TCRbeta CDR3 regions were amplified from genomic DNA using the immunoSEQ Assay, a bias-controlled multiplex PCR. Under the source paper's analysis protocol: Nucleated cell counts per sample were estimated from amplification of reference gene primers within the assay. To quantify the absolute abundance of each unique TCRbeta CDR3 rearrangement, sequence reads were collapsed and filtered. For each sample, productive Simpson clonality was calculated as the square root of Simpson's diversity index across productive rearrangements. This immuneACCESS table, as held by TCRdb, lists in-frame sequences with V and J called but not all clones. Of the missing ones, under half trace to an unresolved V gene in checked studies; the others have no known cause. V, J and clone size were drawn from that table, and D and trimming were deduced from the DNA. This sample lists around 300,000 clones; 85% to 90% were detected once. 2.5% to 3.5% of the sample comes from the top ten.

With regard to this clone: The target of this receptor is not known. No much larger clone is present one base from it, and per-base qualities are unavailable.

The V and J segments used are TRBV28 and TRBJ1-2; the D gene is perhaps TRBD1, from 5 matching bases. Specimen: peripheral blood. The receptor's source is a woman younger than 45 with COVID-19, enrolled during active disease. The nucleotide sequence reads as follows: TGTGCCAGCAGTCCACCGACGGGCGCAGGGAATGGCTACACCTTC. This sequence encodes CASSPPTGAGNGYTF.